The 30 T cell receptor beta chains below were found in one sample sequenced in a study of shared clonotypes between healthy human individuals. Repertoires were generated with immunoSEQ multiplex PCR, while TCRdb's copy carries only in-frame clones and drops some. Seen here are millions of clones, roughly 94% observed once, and the top ten hold roughly 0.13%. The sequencing input was naive CD4+ T cells sorted from blood. Indicated subset: CD45RA+ positively selected. Every receptor here comes from a young man in good health.

A remark on this clone: This CDR3 is also generated by other DNA sequences in the sample. V usage is TRBV6-1 and J usage is TRBJ1-2; the match to TRBD1 covers 7 bases. CDR1 is MNHNS, CDR2 SASEGT, per germline. The V gene end was trimmed by 6 bases and the J gene end by 0 bases; junction bases not matched to a gene: 1. This CDR3 has 13 amino acids. The CDR3 DNA reads as TGTGCCAGCAGCGGGACAGCTAACTATGGCTACACCTTC. Translated: CASSGTANYGYTF.

The V and J genes are TRBV30 and TRBJ2-7, with D unclear. The CDR3 extends over 17 amino acids. V was clipped by 0 bases and J by 2 bases, with 20 bases between them. Germline CDR1 GTSNPN, CDR2 SVGIG (reference sequence). The CDR3 loop reads CAWSVRMAQVRPYEQYF. In DNA form, the CDR3 reads TGTGCCTGGAGTGTACGCATGGCGCAGGTCCGCCCCTACGAGCAGTACTTC.

The V and J genes are TRBV6-6 and TRBJ2-7; TRBD2 matches 11 bases. CDR1 is MNHNY, CDR2 SVGAGI, per germline (reference sequence). The CDR3 consists of 14 residues. Trimming at V came to 6 bases and at J to 6 bases, leaving 7 bases not matched to a gene. The CDR3 DNA reads as TGTGCCAGCAGAGTTTCTAGCGGGAGGAGCGAGCAGTACTTC. Its protein product is CASRVSSGRSEQYF.

As for this clone: Additional DNA sequences in this sample encode the identical CDR3. The rearrangement links TRBV5-1 to TRBJ2-3; D may be TRBD1 or TRBD2 (6 bases each). This CDR3 has 15 amino acids. Trimming pared 0 bases from V and 3 bases from J, leaving 11 bases between. Germline V gives CDR1 SGHRS, CDR2 YFSETQ. The CDR3 loop is CASSLDQGRTDTQYF. DNA for the CDR3: TGCGCCAGCAGCTTGGATCAGGGGAGGACAGATACGCAGTATTTT.

The chain recombines TRBV6-1 with TRBJ1-1; D is uncertain. This CDR3 has 14 residues. Trimming cost V 6 bases and J 5 bases, with 16 bases left between them. Germline V lookup: CDR1 MNHNS, CDR2 SASEGT. The CDR3 protein is CASRGRLGRTEAFF. In nucleotides, the CDR3 is TGTGCCAGCAGGGGTAGGTTAGGGAGGACTGAAGCTTTCTTT.

The chain carries TRBV5-6 and TRBJ2-5; 13 bases map to TRBD2. CDR3 length: 17 amino acids. Germline V gene sequence: CDR1 SGHDT, CDR2 YYEEEE. V lost 2 bases and J lost 0; bases outside the gene matches: 4. The chain's CDR3 is CASSLGLAGVYQETQYF. CDR3 in DNA: TGTGCCAGCAGCTTAGGACTAGCGGGGGTGTACCAAGAGACCCAGTACTTC.

The V call is TRBV25-1, the J call TRBJ1-4; the match to TRBD1 covers 7 bases. The CDR3 length is 15 residues. CDR1 is MGHDK, CDR2 SYGVNS, per germline. V was clipped by 6 bases and J by 4 bases; unmatched bases: 8. CDR3 amino acids: CASRGPGQYNEKLFF. In DNA form, the CDR3 reads TGTGCCAGCAGAGGTCCGGGACAGTATAATGAAAAACTGTTTTTT.

This clone was observed a single time. The chain joins TRBV30 to TRBJ2-1; 8 bases line up with TRBD1. The CDR3 loop spans 11 amino acids. V dropped 3 bases and J dropped 10; count of bases not matched to a gene: 2. Germline loops: CDR1 GTSNPN, CDR2 SVGIG (reference sequence). The CDR3 DNA is TGTGCCTGGAGGGACAGGGTGGAGCAGTTCTTC. Protein sequence: CAWRDRVEQFF.

This clone came up once. The chain carries TRBV6-5 and TRBJ1-4; TRBD1 matches at 7 bases. V lost 4 bases to trimming and J lost 3 bases; unmatched junction nucleotides: 2. Germline assignment: CDR1 MNHEY and CDR2 SVGAGI. CDR3 size: 14 residues. CDR3 nucleotides: TGTGCCAGCAGTTCGGGACAGTCTAATGAAAAACTGTTTTTT. It yields the protein CASSSGQSNEKLFF.

Of note for this clone: This specimen includes other DNA sequences encoding the same CDR3. The chain carries TRBV20-1 and TRBJ2-5; D not resolved. The V end lost 3 bases, the J end lost 5 bases, and 4 bases lay between the germline ends. From germline, CDR1 is DFQATT and CDR2 SNEGSKA (reference sequence). The CDR3 contains 10 residues. The CDR3 loop reads CSASVETQYF. The CDR3 bases are TGCAGTGCTAGTGTTGAGACCCAGTACTTC.

The chain joins TRBV5-1 to TRBJ1-1, with D perhaps TRBD1 (5 bases). This CDR3 contains 13 residues. Per the germline V gene, CDR1 is SGHRS and CDR2 is YFSETQ. Trimming took 7 bases from V and 0 from J, leaving 10 bases between them. The CDR3 loop reads CASGPDMNTEAFF. As DNA, the CDR3 is TGCGCCAGCGGTCCGGACATGAACACTGAAGCTTTCTTT. Using reference TRBV5-1 and TRBJ1-1 for the parts outside the CDR3, the full variable domain is KAGVTQTPRYLIKTRGQQVTLSCSPISGHRSVSWYQQTPGQGLQFLFEYFSETQRNKGNFPGRFSGRQFSNSRSEMNVSTLELGDSALYLCASGPDMNTEAFFGQGTRLTVV.

The J gene is TRBJ2-7, the V gene TRBV19, with D tentatively TRBD1 (6 bases). Germline V CDR1 and CDR2: LNHDA, SQIVND (reference sequence). Trimming pared 6 bases from V and 2 bases from J, leaving 11 bases between. This CDR3 is 13 amino acids long. CDR3: CASRGAATYEQYF. CDR3 bases: TGTGCCAGTAGGGGGGCAGCCACCTACGAGCAGTACTTC.

To note about this clone: One junction end disagrees with the germline gene, perhaps due to a read error. The gene calls are TRBV10-3 and TRBJ1-1, with D possibly matching TRBD1 (6 bases). The length of the CDR3 is 13 residues. The germline V gene encodes CDR1 ENHRY and CDR2 SYGVKD. The CDR3 DNA reads TGCGCGGCACAGGGCCCTATGAACACTGAAGCTTTCTTT. Translation gives CAAQGPMNTEAFF.

The chain employs TRBV28 and TRBJ2-7; D perhaps matches TRBD1 (6 bases). Germline V gene sequence: CDR1 MDHEN, CDR2 SYDVKM. V shed 2 bases and J shed 2 bases, with 16 bases lying between them. This CDR3 is built from 16 residues. This CDR3 reads CASSLASGTLAYEQYF. CDR3 nucleotide sequence: TGTGCCAGCAGTTTAGCCTCAGGGACACTCGCCTACGAGCAGTACTTC.

DNA for the CDR3: TGTGCCAGCAGCACCCCCGGTGGCGATACGCAGTATTTT. Its translation: CASSTPGGDTQYF. The J gene is TRBJ2-3, the V gene TRBV5-4; no clear D gene. The CDR3 spans 13 residues. Germline V gene lookup returns CDR1 SGHNT and CDR2 YYREEE (reference sequence). V was pared by 4 bases and J by 6 bases, with 12 bases between.

The J gene is TRBJ2-5, the V gene TRBV28; TRBD2 might be the D (6 bases). The CDR3 sequence is 12 residues long. Germline assignment: CDR1 MDHEN and CDR2 SYDVKM. The V and J ends lost 6 bases and 5 bases respectively, with 10 bases between them. The CDR3 sequence is CASRSAGETQYF. CDR3 bases: TGTGCCAGCAGGTCCGCGGGGGAGACCCAGTACTTC.

This clone was detected only once. The chain joins TRBV6-6 to TRBJ2-1, with D possibly being TRBD2 (5 bases). Trimming removed 0 bases from V and 1 base from J, with 10 bases in between. The CDR3 contains 16 residues. Germline V gene sequence: CDR1 MNHNY, CDR2 SVGAGI (reference sequence). The CDR3 loop reads CASSYSVGGSYNEQFF. The CDR3 DNA reads as TGTGCCAGCAGTTACTCAGTCGGAGGATCCTACAATGAGCAGTTCTTC.

The chain employs TRBV28 and TRBJ1-2; D unresolved. The CDR3 has 14 amino acids. Trimming stripped 1 base from V and 8 bases from J, with 14 bases between. Germline CDR1 and CDR2: MDHEN and SYDVKM. The CDR3 is CASSLLLGGKGYTF. CDR3 nucleotides: TGTGCCAGCAGTTTATTACTGGGCGGGAAGGGCTACACCTTC.

The chain joins TRBV7-2 to TRBJ2-1; 7 positions match TRBD2. CDR1 is SGHTA, CDR2 FQGNSA, per germline. The CDR3 is 16 residues long. The V and J ends lost 5 bases and 7 bases, in that order; junction bases with no gene match: 14. In nucleotides, the CDR3 is TGTGCCAGCAGCCCCGTTACGGCGGGAGCTGGGAATGAGCAGTTCTTC. Translated, it gives CASSPVTAGAGNEQFF.

The chain is built from TRBV5-6 and TRBJ1-2; tentative D call: TRBD1 (5 bases). Trimming cost V 3 bases and J 8 bases, with 11 bases left between them. The length of the CDR3 is 12 residues. Looked up from germline, CDR1 is SGHDT and CDR2 is YYEEEE. The CDR3 loop reads CASSWGPIGYTF. The CDR3 coding sequence is TGTGCCAGCAGCTGGGGACCTATAGGCTACACCTTC.

This rearrangement joins TRBV30 to TRBJ2-7; 8 nucleotides align to TRBD1. The CDR3 is made up of 13 amino acids. Unmatched junction bases numbered 4, after V lost 4 bases and J lost 2 bases. Per germline, CDR1 GTSNPN and CDR2 SVGIG (reference sequence). The CDR3 spells CAWNRGKTYEQYF. The CDR3 DNA reads TGTGCCTGGAACAGGGGGAAAACCTACGAGCAGTACTTC.

The chain uses TRBV2 and TRBJ2-7; a weak D match, TRBD1 (6 bases). The CDR3 covers 14 residues. The V and J ends lost 7 bases and 4 bases respectively, with 17 bases between them. Germline values: CDR1 SNHLY, CDR2 FYNNEI. The chain's CDR3 is CASNLQGPFYEQYF. The CDR3, as DNA: TGTGCCAGCAACCTACAGGGTCCCTTTTACGAGCAGTACTTC.

V is TRBV19 and J is TRBJ1-1; D unresolved. V was trimmed by 5 bases and J by 4 bases, leaving 11 bases between them. Germline V lookup: CDR1 LNHDA, CDR2 SQIVND (reference sequence). The CDR3 is 13 amino acids. Here the CDR3 reads CASSERVGTEAFF. The CDR3 DNA sequence: TGTGCCAGTAGTGAAAGGGTGGGCACTGAAGCTTTCTTT.

Comment on this clone: This same CDR3 is encoded by further DNA sequences in the sample. The chain recombines TRBV7-2 with TRBJ2-7; D gene unclear. This CDR3 is built from 12 residues. V gave up 5 bases and J gave up 0 bases, with 5 bases separating them. Germline CDR1 reads SGHTA; CDR2 reads FQGNSA. This CDR3 reads CASSGSSYEQYF. CDR3 in DNA: TGTGCCAGCAGCGGGTCCTCCTACGAGCAGTACTTC. The variable domain in full, with the rest retrieved from reference TRBV7-2 and TRBJ2-7, is GAGVSQSPSNKVTEKGKDVELRCDPISGHTALYWYRQSLGQGLEFLIYFQGNSAPDKSGLPSDRFSAERTGGSVSTLTIQRTQQEDSAVYLCASSGSSYEQYFGPGTRLTVT.

The chain joins TRBV11-2 to TRBJ2-7, with 8 nucleotides matching TRBD1. The CDR3 runs 16 residues. In germline, CDR1 is SGHAT, CDR2 FQNNGV. The trim removed 1 base at V and 5 bases at J, leaving 10 bases unmatched. CDR3 bases: TGTGCCAGCAGCTTAGTGGTTACAGGGGGGTACGACGAGCAGTACTTC. It codes for CASSLVVTGGYDEQYF.

This chain links TRBV5-1 with TRBJ1-1, with 7 bases that match TRBD1. CDR1 and CDR2 (germline): SGHRS, YFSETQ. The CDR3 spans 14 residues. With 4 bases clipped from V and 1 base from J, the junction kept 4 bases outside the gene matches. The CDR3 here is CASSMRTGNTEAFF. In nucleotides, the CDR3 is TGCGCCAGCAGCATGAGGACAGGGAACACTGAAGCTTTCTTT.

Here the CDR3 reads CASSLSRGNTDTQYF. In DNA form, the CDR3 reads TGTGCCAGCAGCTTGAGTCGGGGGAACACAGATACGCAGTATTTT. V and J are TRBV7-9 and TRBJ2-3; TRBD2 is a possible D gene (6 bases). Looked up from germline, CDR1 is SEHNR and CDR2 is FQNEAQ (reference sequence). Trimming pared 3 bases from V and 2 bases from J, leaving 12 bases between. The CDR3 length is 15 residues.

Note on this clone: Other nucleotide sequences in the sample specify the same CDR3. The chain recombines TRBV6-5 with TRBJ1-1; 7 nucleotides agree with TRBD1. The CDR3 contains 14 residues. The trim removed 5 bases at V and 2 bases at J, leaving 5 bases unmatched. From germline, CDR1 is MNHEY and CDR2 SVGAGI. For the CDR3, the DNA is TGTGCCAGCAGTAGGGGACAGCGTAACACTGAAGCTTTCTTT. It is translated as CASSRGQRNTEAFF.

CDR3 amino acids: CASGQSAVGNTIYF. For the CDR3, the DNA is TGTGCCAGCGGTCAAAGCGCGGTGGGAAACACCATATATTTT. This chain uses TRBV2 with TRBJ1-3; no definite D call. The V end lost 8 bases, the J end lost 4 bases, and 15 bases lay between the germline ends. This CDR3 comprises 14 residues. From germline, CDR1 is SNHLY and CDR2 FYNNEI.

The rearrangement links TRBV2 to TRBJ1-2; no firm D call. V was trimmed by 10 bases and J by 2 bases, leaving 14 bases between them. This CDR3 comprises 13 residues. The germline CDR1 and CDR2 sequences are SNHLY and FYNNEI. CDR3 in amino acids: CATQRDINYGYTF. CDR3 sequence (DNA): TGTGCCACACAGCGGGATATAAACTATGGCTACACCTTC.